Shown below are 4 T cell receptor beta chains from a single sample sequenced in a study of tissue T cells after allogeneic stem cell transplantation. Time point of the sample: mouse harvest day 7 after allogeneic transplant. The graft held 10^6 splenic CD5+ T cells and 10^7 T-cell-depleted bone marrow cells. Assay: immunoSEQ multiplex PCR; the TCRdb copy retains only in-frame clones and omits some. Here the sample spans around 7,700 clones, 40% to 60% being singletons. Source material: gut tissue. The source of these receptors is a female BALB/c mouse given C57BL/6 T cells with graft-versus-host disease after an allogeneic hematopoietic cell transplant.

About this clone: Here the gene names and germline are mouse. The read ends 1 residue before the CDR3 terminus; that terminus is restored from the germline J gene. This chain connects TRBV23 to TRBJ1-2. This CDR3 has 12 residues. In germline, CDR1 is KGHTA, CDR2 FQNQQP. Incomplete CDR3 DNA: TGCTCCAGCAGTGCGGGAAACTCCGACTACACC. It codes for CSSSAGNSDYT. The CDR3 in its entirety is CSSSAGNSDYTF. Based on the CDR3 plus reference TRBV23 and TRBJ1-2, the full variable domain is DAAVTQKPRYLIKMKGQEAEMKCIPEKGHTAVFWYQQKQSKELKFLIYFQNQQPLDQIDMVKERFSAVCPSSSLCSLGIRTCEAEDSALYLCSSSAGNSDYTFGSGTRLLVI.

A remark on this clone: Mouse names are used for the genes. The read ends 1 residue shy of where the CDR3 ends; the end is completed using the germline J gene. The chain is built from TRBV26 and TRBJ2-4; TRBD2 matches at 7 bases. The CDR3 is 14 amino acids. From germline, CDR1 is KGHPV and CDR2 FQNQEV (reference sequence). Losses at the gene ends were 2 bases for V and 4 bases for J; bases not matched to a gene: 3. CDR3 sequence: CASSLLGGKNTLYF. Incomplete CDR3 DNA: TGTGCCAGCAGTCTGCTTGGGGGGAAAAACACCTTGTAC.

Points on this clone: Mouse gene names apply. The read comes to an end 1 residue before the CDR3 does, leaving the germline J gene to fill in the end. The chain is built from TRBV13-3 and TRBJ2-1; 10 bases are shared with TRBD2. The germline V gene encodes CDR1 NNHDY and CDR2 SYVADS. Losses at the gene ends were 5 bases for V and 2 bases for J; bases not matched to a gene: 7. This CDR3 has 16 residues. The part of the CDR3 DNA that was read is TGTGCCAGCAGCACCGGGACTGGGGTTTACTATGCTGAGCAGTTC. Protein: CASSTGTGVYYAEQF. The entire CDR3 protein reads CASSTGTGVYYAEQFF.

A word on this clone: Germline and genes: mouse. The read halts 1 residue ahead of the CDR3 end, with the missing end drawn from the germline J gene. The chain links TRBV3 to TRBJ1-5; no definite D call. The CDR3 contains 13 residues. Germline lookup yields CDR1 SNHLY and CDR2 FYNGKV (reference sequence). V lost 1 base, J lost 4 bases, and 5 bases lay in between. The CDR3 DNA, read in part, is TGTGCCAGCAGCTTAGGGCAAAACCAGGCTCCGCTT. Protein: CASSLGQNQAPL. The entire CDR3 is CASSLGQNQAPLF.